This note documents a single TCR beta chain sequence. Its antigen is unknown. A second PCR of roughly 7 to 11 cycles used a sample-barcoded 5' primer and a J-beta primer mix. In TCRdb, the 5' RACE reads were re-called with MiXCR into one record per CDR3 protein. The sample includes around 990,000 distinct CDR3 sequences, roughly two fifths seen only once; the top ten take about an eighth. This entry comes from a study of blood T cells in healthy people across ages. Trimming at V came to 5 bases and at J to 2 bases, leaving 13 bases not matched to a gene. CDR3 size: 18 residues. Germline V CDR1 and CDR2: SGHTA, FQGNSA. General study points: Naive CD4+ cell counts and diversity both ran higher in long-lived than in aged donors.

Every sample had a minimum of 6 million PBMCs isolated. J is TRBJ1-4 and V is TRBV7-2; 8 bases are shared with TRBD1. Sequenced input: blood. The clonotype comes from a man in his late teens or twenties in good health. The CDR3, as DNA: TGTGCCAGCAGCGCCGACAGGGGCCCGCTTGCCACTAATGAAAAACTGTTTTTT. Protein product: CASSADRGPLATNEKLFF. The entire variable domain, with the rest obtained from reference TRBV7-2 and TRBJ1-4, is as follows: GAGVSQSPSNKVTEKGKDVELRCDPISGHTALYWYRQSLGQGLEFLIYFQGNSAPDKSGLPSDRFSAERTGGSVSTLTIQRTQQEDSAVYLCASSADRGPLATNEKLFFGSGTQLSVL.